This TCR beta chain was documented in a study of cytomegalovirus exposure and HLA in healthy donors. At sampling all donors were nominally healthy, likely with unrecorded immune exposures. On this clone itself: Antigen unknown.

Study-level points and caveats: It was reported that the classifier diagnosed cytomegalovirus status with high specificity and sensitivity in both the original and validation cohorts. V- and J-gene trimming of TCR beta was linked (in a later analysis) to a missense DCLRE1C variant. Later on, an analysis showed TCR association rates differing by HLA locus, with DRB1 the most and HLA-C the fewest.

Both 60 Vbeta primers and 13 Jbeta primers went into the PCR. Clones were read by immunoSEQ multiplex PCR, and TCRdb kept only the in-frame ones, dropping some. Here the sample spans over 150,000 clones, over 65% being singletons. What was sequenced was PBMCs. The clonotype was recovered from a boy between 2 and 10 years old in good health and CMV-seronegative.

The CDR3 DNA sequence: TGTGCCAGCAGCTTTCAGGGAATTAAGTGCTCTGGAAACACCATATATTTT. It is translated as CASSFQGIKCSGNTIYF. The J gene is TRBJ1-3, the V gene TRBV11-3, with TRBD1 as a possible D gene (5 bases). V was cut by 3 bases and J by 0 bases, with 15 bases left in between. The CDR3 length is 17 residues. Germline loops: CDR1 SGHNT, CDR2 YENEEA.